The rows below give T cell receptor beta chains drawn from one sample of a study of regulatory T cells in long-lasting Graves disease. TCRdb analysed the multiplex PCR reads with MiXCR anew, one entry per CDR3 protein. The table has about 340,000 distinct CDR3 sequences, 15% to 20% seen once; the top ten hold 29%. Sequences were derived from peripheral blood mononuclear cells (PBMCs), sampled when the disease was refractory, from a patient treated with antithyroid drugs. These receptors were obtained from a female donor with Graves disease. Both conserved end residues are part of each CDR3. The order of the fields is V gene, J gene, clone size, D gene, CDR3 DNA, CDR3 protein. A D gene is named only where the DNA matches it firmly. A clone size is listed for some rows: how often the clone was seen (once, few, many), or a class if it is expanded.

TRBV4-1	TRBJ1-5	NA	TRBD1	TGCGCCAGCAGCCGCCCGGACAGGGGAGGCAATCAGCCCCAGCATTTT	CASSRPDRGGNQPQHF
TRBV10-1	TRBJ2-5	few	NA	TGCGCCAGCAGTGAAGAGGGGGAAGAGACCCAGTACTTC	CASSEEGEETQYF
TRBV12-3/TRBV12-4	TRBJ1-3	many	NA	TGTGCCAGCAGTTTAGGAGGGAGCGGAAACACCATATATTTT	CASSLGGSGNTIYF
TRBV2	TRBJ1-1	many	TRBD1	TGTGCCAGCAGTGACGGAAGACAGGGTAAAGCTTTCTTT	CASSDGRQGKAFF
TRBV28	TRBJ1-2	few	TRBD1	TGTGCCAGCAGTTTAGACCCTGGCACAGGGGGCGGGGGCCACACCTTC	CASSLDPGTGGGGHTF
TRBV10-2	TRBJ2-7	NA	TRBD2	TGCGCCAGCTGGGGGGGAAAGGACGGGAGGGCCTACGAGCAGTACTTC	CASWGGKDGRAYEQYF
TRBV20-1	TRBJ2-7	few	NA	TGCAGTGCTAGAGGGCAGGGAGGCGACGAGCAGTACTTC	CSARGQGGDEQYF
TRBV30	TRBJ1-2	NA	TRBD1	TGTGCCTGGAACGGGGTGGGTAGGGGGCGGTCCGGCTACACCTTC	CAWNGVGRGRSGYTF
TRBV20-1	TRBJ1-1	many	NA	TGCAGTGCTAGAGATCACCGATTTCGGACTGAAGCTTTCTTT	CSARDHRFRTEAFF
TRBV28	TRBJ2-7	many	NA	TGTGCCAGCAGAAGACAGGGAGGCTACGAGCAGTACTTC	CASRRQGGYEQYF
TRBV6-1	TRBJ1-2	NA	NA	TGTGCCAGCAATCCTGGGCGCACGGTCGGCGGCTACACCTTC	CASNPGRTVGGYTF
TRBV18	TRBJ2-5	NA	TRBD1	TGTGCCAGCTCACTTTACAGGGGTCGAGGGGACCAAGAGACCCAGTACTTC	CASSLYRGRGDQETQYF
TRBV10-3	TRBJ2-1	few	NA	TGTGCCATCAATTCCGCTGTCTCCTACAATAAGCAGTTCTTC	CAINSAVSYNKQFF
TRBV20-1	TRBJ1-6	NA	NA	TGCAGTGCTAGGGAGGGGCAGACTTCACCCCTCCACTTT	CSAREGQTSPLHF
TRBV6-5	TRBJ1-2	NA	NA	TGTGCCAGCAGTTTTCTAGACGGGTTCTATGGCTACACCTTC	CASSFLDGFYGYTF
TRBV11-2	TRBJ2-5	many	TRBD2	TGTGCCAGCAGCTGGACGCGGGGGGGGGTCCAAGAGACCCAGTACTTC	CASSWTRGGVQETQYF
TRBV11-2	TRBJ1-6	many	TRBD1	TGTGCCAGCAGCGGGGTCAGGGGGCGGATTTCACCCCTCCACTTT	CASSGVRGRISPLHF
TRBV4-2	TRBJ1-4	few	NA	TGTGCCAGCAGCCAAGAAGGCACAGGTCGGGTCGAAAAACTGTTTTTT	CASSQEGTGRVEKLFF
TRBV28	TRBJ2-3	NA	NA	TGTGCCAGCAGTTCCGCTCGAGGGGACCCAGATACGCAGTATTTT	CASSSARGDPDTQYF
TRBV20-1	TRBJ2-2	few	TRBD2	TGCAGTGCTAGAGATCTTCGGGGTAGCGGGAGGGGCACCGGGGAGCTGTTTTTT	CSARDLRGSGRGTGELFF
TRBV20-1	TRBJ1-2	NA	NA	TGCAGTGCCCCTCCGCAGGATAACTATGGCTACACCTTC	CSAPPQDNYGYTF
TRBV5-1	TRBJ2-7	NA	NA	TGCGCCAGCAGCTTGGGGACGACCGTCTCCTACGAGCAGTACTTC	CASSLGTTVSYEQYF
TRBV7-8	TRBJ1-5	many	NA	TGTGCCAGCAGCCAGGCTCACAATCAGCCCCAGCATTTT	CASSQAHNQPQHF
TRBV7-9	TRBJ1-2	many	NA	TGTGCCAGCAGCTTCGGAAGGGTGGAGGCTAACTATGGCTACACCTTC	CASSFGRVEANYGYTF
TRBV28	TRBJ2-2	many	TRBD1	TGTGCCAGCAGTTTAGGATCAATTGGGACAGGAGCCTACACCGGGGAGCTGTTTTTT	CASSLGSIGTGAYTGELFF
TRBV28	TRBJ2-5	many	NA	TGTGCCAGCAGGACCCTTATGCAAGAGACCCAGTACTTC	CASRTLMQETQYF
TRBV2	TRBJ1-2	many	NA	TGTGCCAGCAGTGAACGAAGCGGGAACCCTTATGGCTACACCTTC	CASSERSGNPYGYTF
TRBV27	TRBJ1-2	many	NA	TGTGCCAGCAGCCCTTCGGTCGGGTACTATGGCTACACCTTC	CASSPSVGYYGYTF
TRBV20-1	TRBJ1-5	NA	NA	TGCAGTGCTAGAGATCTTGAGGCGGGGATCAGTAAAATACAGCCCCAGCATTTT	CSARDLEAGISKIQPQHF
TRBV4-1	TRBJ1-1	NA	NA	TGCGCCAGCAGCCAAGAGCGGCCTGGGGGGTCATTGAACACTGAAGCTTTCTTT	CASSQERPGGSLNTEAFF
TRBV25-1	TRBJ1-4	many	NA	TGTGCCAGCAGTGAACTAACCGGTGGGAAACTGTTTTTT	CASSELTGGKLFF
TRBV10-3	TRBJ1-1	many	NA	TGTGCCACTCGCCGGGGGTTGAACACTGAAGCTTTCTTT	CATRRGLNTEAFF
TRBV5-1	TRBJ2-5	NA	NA	TGCGCCAGCAGCCCTCTAACGGGGCAAGAGACCCAGTACTTC	CASSPLTGQETQYF
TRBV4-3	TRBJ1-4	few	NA	TGCGCCAGCAGCCAAGACGGGACCGCGGGTAATGAAAAACTGTTTTTT	CASSQDGTAGNEKLFF
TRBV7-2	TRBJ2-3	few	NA	TGTGCCAGCAGCGCGATGGGGGATACGCAGTATTTT	CASSAMGDTQYF
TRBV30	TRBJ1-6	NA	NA	TGTGCCTGGAAGGGGGGTAGTTATAATTCACCCCTCCACTTT	CAWKGGSYNSPLHF
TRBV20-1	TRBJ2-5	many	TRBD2	TGCAGTGCTAAAGCGGGGGGGAAAGAGACCCAGTACTTC	CSAKAGGKETQYF
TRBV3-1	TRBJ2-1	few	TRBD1	TGTGCCAGCAGGGGACAGGGTAGGTTCAATGAGCAGTTCTTC	CASRGQGRFNEQFF